A selection of T cell receptor beta chains follows, all from one sample in a study of CD8+CD57+ T cells in acquired aplastic anemia. TCRdb redid the calling of the reads with MiXCR, one entry per CDR3 protein. The sample includes 190,000 or so distinct CDR3 sequences, approximately 60% of them seen just once. Sequencing input: sorted CD4+, CD8+, or CD8+CD57+ T cells (not recorded which) from PBMCs. The receptors shown here come from a human donor in good health. Both conserved end residues are part of each CDR3. A D gene is named only where the DNA matches it firmly. Expanded clones are given a class, and other clones once, few, many or no size at all.

J gene: TRBJ2-6
V gene: TRBV11-2
clone size: -
CDR3 length: 13
D gene: -
CDR3 DNA: TGTGCCAGCCGAGAGGGCGGGGCCAACGTCCTGACTTTC
CDR3 protein: CASREGGANVLTF

J gene: TRBJ2-1
V gene: TRBV20-1
clone size: many
CDR3 length: 18
D gene: TRBD2
CDR3 DNA: TGCAGTGCTTCGCCGGGACTAGCGGGAGAAGGCCCCTACAATGAGCAGTTCTTC
CDR3 protein: CSASPGLAGEGPYNEQFF

J gene: TRBJ2-7
V gene: TRBV5-1
clone size: -
CDR3 length: 14
D gene: -
CDR3 DNA: TGCGCCAGCAGCTTGGGGGGCTTTGACGGACAAGGTATCTTC
CDR3 protein: CASSLGGFDGQGIF

J gene: TRBJ1-1
V gene: TRBV11-2
clone size: -
CDR3 length: 13
D gene: TRBD1
CDR3 DNA: TGTGCCAGCAGCGCCGACAGGGAGACTGAAGCTTTCTTT
CDR3 protein: CASSADRETEAFF

J gene: TRBJ2-5
V gene: TRBV19
clone size: -
CDR3 length: 14
D gene: -
CDR3 DNA: TGTGCCAGTAGTTTTGGACAGCACCAAGAGACCCAGTACTTC
CDR3 protein: CASSFGQHQETQYF

J gene: TRBJ2-3
V gene: TRBV4-1
clone size: -
CDR3 length: 17
D gene: -
CDR3 DNA: TGCGCCAGCAGCCAAGGTGGTCCCCAGCCCGGCACAGATACGCAGTATTTT
CDR3 protein: CASSQGGPQPGTDTQYF

J gene: TRBJ2-1
V gene: TRBV24-1
clone size: -
CDR3 length: 16
D gene: TRBD2
CDR3 DNA: TGTGCCACCAGTGATCCTACTAGCGGGACCTACAATGAGCAGTTCTTC
CDR3 protein: CATSDPTSGTYNEQFF

J gene: TRBJ2-6
V gene: TRBV20-1
clone size: -
CDR3 length: 18
D gene: TRBD1
CDR3 DNA: TGCAGTGCGAACTCCGGGACAGCAGTATCCTCTGGGGCCAACGTCCTGACTTTC
CDR3 protein: CSANSGTAVSSGANVLTF

J gene: TRBJ2-5
V gene: TRBV6-4
clone size: -
CDR3 length: 15
D gene: -
CDR3 DNA: TGTGCCAGCAGCCTCTGGGTAGGGTACCAAGAGACCCAGTACTTC
CDR3 protein: CASSLWVGYQETQYF

J gene: TRBJ2-7
V gene: TRBV20-1
clone size: -
CDR3 length: 14
D gene: -
CDR3 DNA: TGCAGTGCTAGTAGCCTAGCTATCGCCTACGAGCAGTACTTC
CDR3 protein: CSASSLAIAYEQYF

J gene: TRBJ2-1
V gene: TRBV10-3
clone size: once
CDR3 length: 14
D gene: -
CDR3 DNA: TGTGCCATCAGTGAGTCGATCTTGAGGAATGAGCAGTTCTTC
CDR3 protein: CAISESILRNEQFF

J gene: TRBJ2-7
V gene: TRBV5-6
clone size: once
CDR3 length: 13
D gene: -
CDR3 DNA: TGTGCCAGCAGCCTACGGGGACCCTACGAGCAGTACTTC
CDR3 protein: CASSLRGPYEQYF

J gene: TRBJ2-1
V gene: TRBV25-1
clone size: -
CDR3 length: 14
D gene: TRBD1
CDR3 DNA: TGTGCCAGCAACCCAGGGGGCACCTACAATGAGCAGTTCTTC
CDR3 protein: CASNPGGTYNEQFF

J gene: TRBJ1-1
V gene: TRBV24-1
clone size: -
CDR3 length: 14
D gene: -
CDR3 DNA: TGTGCCACCATAGTGACACCCATGAACACTGAAGTTTTCTTT
CDR3 protein: CATIVTPMNTEVFF

J gene: TRBJ2-1
V gene: TRBV9
clone size: -
CDR3 length: 15
D gene: -
CDR3 DNA: TGTGCCAGCAGCATCGACACGGGGGGCGGCTATGAGCAGTTCTTC
CDR3 protein: CASSIDTGGGYEQFF

J gene: TRBJ2-1
V gene: TRBV10-3
clone size: -
CDR3 length: 15
D gene: -
CDR3 DNA: TGTGCCAGCAGTTACAGGCGGGGGCTCGACAATGAGCAGTTCTTC
CDR3 protein: CASSYRRGLDNEQFF

J gene: TRBJ2-3
V gene: TRBV10-3
clone size: -
CDR3 length: 16
D gene: TRBD2
CDR3 DNA: TGTGCCAGCAGTGACTCGGGAGGGACGGGCGCAGATACGCAATATTTT
CDR3 protein: CASSDSGGTGADTQYF

J gene: TRBJ1-2
V gene: TRBV7-9
clone size: -
CDR3 length: 14
D gene: TRBD1
CDR3 DNA: TGTGCCAGCAGCTCCGGGACAGGGATCGGTGGCTACACCTTC
CDR3 protein: CASSSGTGIGGYTF

J gene: TRBJ2-5
V gene: TRBV7-6
clone size: -
CDR3 length: 16
D gene: -
CDR3 DNA: TGTGCCTGCAACTTAGCCCACGGGGGGCTCGAAGAGACCCAGTACTTC
CDR3 protein: CACNLAHGGLEETQYF

J gene: TRBJ2-7
V gene: TRBV19
clone size: -
CDR3 length: 15
D gene: TRBD1
CDR3 DNA: TGTGCCAGTAGTATAGGGGGACAGACAACCTACGAGCAGTACTTC
CDR3 protein: CASSIGGQTTYEQYF

J gene: TRBJ1-1
V gene: TRBV15
clone size: -
CDR3 length: 17
D gene: TRBD1
CDR3 DNA: TGTGCCACCAGCAGAGATCGCAGGACAGGACTGAACACTGAAGCTTTCTTT
CDR3 protein: CATSRDRRTGLNTEAFF

J gene: TRBJ1-2
V gene: TRBV29-1
clone size: -
CDR3 length: 13
D gene: -
CDR3 DNA: TGCAGCGCTGTAGTAGGATCGGCCTATGGCTACACCTTC
CDR3 protein: CSAVVGSAYGYTF

J gene: TRBJ1-1
V gene: TRBV7-3
clone size: many
CDR3 length: 16
D gene: -
CDR3 DNA: TGTGCCAGCAGCTTTGGCCTGGGACACCAGAACACTGAAGCTTTCTTT
CDR3 protein: CASSFGLGHQNTEAFF

J gene: TRBJ2-1
V gene: TRBV12-3/TRBV12-4
clone size: few
CDR3 length: 15
D gene: TRBD2
CDR3 DNA: TGTGCCAGCAGAATGACTAGCGGGAGCAACAATGAGCAGTTCTTC
CDR3 protein: CASRMTSGSNNEQFF

J gene: TRBJ1-1
V gene: TRBV29-1
clone size: -
CDR3 length: 12
D gene: TRBD1
CDR3 DNA: TGCAGCGTTCGGACAGGGGGCACTGAAGCTTTCTTT
CDR3 protein: CSVRTGGTEAFF